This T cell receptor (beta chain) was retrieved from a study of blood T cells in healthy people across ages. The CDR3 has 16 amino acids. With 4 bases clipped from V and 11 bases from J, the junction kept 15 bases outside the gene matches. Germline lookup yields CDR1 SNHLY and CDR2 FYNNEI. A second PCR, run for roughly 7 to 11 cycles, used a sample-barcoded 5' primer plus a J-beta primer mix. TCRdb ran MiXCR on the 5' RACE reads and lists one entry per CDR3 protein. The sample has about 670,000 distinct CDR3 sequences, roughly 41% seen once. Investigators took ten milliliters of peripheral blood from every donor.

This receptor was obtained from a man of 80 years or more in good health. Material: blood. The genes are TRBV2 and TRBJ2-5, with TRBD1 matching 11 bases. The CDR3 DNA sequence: TGTGCCAGCAGTGGAGGAGGGACAGGGGGGTACAATGAGCAGTACTTC. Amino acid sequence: CASSGGGTGGYNEQYF.